This paragraph reports one TCR beta chain. Sequencing used immunoSEQ multiplex PCR; TCRdb keeps in-frame clones, though not all of them. The sample carries fewer than 100,000 clones, 90% to 96% recorded once. The sample comes from a study of technical replicates of blood from four donors. The CDR3 has 15 amino acids. V lost 6 bases, J lost 0 bases, and 8 bases stayed unmatched. Germline V gene lookup returns CDR1 SQVTM and CDR2 ANQGSEA. The gene calls are TRBV29-1 and TRBJ1-3, with 7 positions matching TRBD1. Sequencing input: T cells isolated from PBMCs. This clonotype was obtained from a human donor in good health. CDR3 coding DNA: TGCAGCGTCGACCGCACAGGGGACTCTGGAAACACCATATATTTT. As protein: CSVDRTGDSGNTIYF. The whole variable domain, filled in from reference TRBV29-1 and TRBJ1-3, reads SAVISQKPSRDICQRGTSLTIQCQVDSQVTMMFWYRQQPGQSLTLIATANQGSEATYESGFVIDKFPISRPNLTFSTLTVSNMSPEDSSIYLCSVDRTGDSGNTIYFGEGSWLTVV.